Listed below are T cell receptor beta chains from one sample, sequenced in a study of blood T cell repertoires in COVID-19. The assay was immunoSEQ multiplex PCR, and TCRdb's table has in-frame clones only and misses some. The data show some 180,000 clones, roughly 91% seen once. Sample: peripheral blood. The receptors come from a man aged 35 to 55 with active or convalescent COVID-19. The CDR3 runs from the conserved cysteine through the conserved F or W. D genes are given only for firm matches. Not all rows give a size; the values are once, few, many and, for expanded clones, a class.

J gene,clone size,D gene,V gene,CDR3 protein,CDR3 DNA
TRBJ1-1,NA,NA,TRBV5-1,CASSLDQAGTEAFF,TGCGCCAGCAGCTTGGATCAGGCGGGAACTGAAGCTTTCTTT
TRBJ1-6,NA,TRBD1,TRBV2,CASSETGDRSPLHF,TGTGCCAGCAGTGAGACAGGGGACCGGTCACCCCTCCACTTT
TRBJ2-7,few,NA,TRBV3-1/TRBV3-2,CASSLARGPSYEQYF,TGTGCCAGCAGCCTCGCCAGGGGACCCTCCTACGAGCAGTACTTC
TRBJ1-1,NA,TRBD1,TRBV15,CATSRTGQANEAFF,TGTGCCACCAGCAGAACGGGACAGGCGAATGAAGCTTTCTTT
TRBJ1-2,NA,TRBD1,TRBV30,CAWYDRVGYTF,TGTGCCTGGTACGACAGGGTTGGCTACACCTTC
TRBJ1-1,NA,NA,TRBV5-4,CASSLEPRVAVNTEAFF,TGTGCCAGCAGCTTGGAACCTCGGGTGGCGGTAAACACTGAAGCTTTCTTT
TRBJ2-3,NA,NA,TRBV12-5,CASGSQTSIAQYF,TGTGCTAGTGGTTCCCAAACTAGCATAGCGCAGTATTTT
TRBJ1-1,medium-sized,NA,TRBV13,CASSPTELNTEAFF,TGTGCCAGCAGTCCAACAGAATTGAACACTGAAGCTTTCTTT
TRBJ2-6,NA,TRBD2,TRBV14,CASSRRVLAEPGANVLTF,TGTGCCAGCAGCCGGAGGGTCCTAGCGGAGCCTGGGGCCAACGTCCTGACTTTC
TRBJ2-6,NA,TRBD1,TRBV19,CASSIDRGFSSGANVLTF,TGTGCCAGTAGTATCGACAGGGGGTTTTCTTCTGGGGCCAACGTCCTGACTTTC
TRBJ2-2,NA,TRBD2,TRBV19,CASRTLAGNTGELFF,TGTGCCAGTAGGACACTAGCGGGCAACACCGGGGAGCTGTTTTTT
TRBJ2-7,NA,TRBD2,TRBV7-2,CASSFLSGGAYEQYF,TGTGCCAGCAGCTTCCTTAGCGGGGGGGCCTACGAGCAGTACTTC
TRBJ1-1,NA,NA,TRBV6-5,CASSQNMNTEAFF,TGTGCCAGCAGCCAGAATATGAACACTGAAGCTTTCTTT
TRBJ2-7,NA,TRBD2,TRBV5-1,CASSPSLAGAVEQYF,TGCGCCAGCAGCCCCTCGCTAGCGGGAGCAGTAGAGCAGTACTTC
TRBJ2-7,NA,TRBD2,TRBV10-3,CAIMGPGSGGTYEQYF,TGTGCCATCATGGGTCCGGGCAGCGGGGGAACCTACGAGCAGTACTTC
TRBJ1-1,NA,NA,TRBV19,CASSTYRDTEAFF,TGTGCCAGTAGTACTTACAGGGACACTGAAGCTTTCTTT
TRBJ2-5,NA,TRBD2,TRBV3-1/TRBV3-2,CASSQRTLAGVETQYF,TGTGCCAGCAGCCAACGTACACTAGCGGGAGTAGAGACCCAGTACTTC
TRBJ1-3,NA,NA,TRBV19,CASSNPGLNTIYF,TGTGCCAGTAGTAACCCAGGCTTAAACACCATATATTTT
TRBJ2-7,NA,TRBD1,TRBV11-2,CASSFLGQGTEQYF,TGTGCCAGCAGCTTCTTGGGACAGGGGACCGAGCAGTACTTC
TRBJ2-5,NA,TRBD2,TRBV4-1,CASSAGLATQETQYF,TGCGCCAGCAGCGCGGGACTAGCAACCCAAGAGACCCAGTACTTC
TRBJ2-7,NA,TRBD2,TRBV11-2,CASSLSGTDYEQYF,TGTGCCAGCAGCTTGAGCGGGACGGATTACGAGCAGTACTTC
TRBJ1-2,NA,TRBD1,TRBV6-5,CASSLLGQGFYGYTF,TGTGCCAGCAGTCTGTTGGGACAGGGGTTTTATGGCTACACCTTC
TRBJ2-2,NA,NA,TRBV19,CASSIGMGAGTGELFF,TGTGCCAGTAGTATAGGGATGGGAGCGGGCACCGGGGAGCTGTTTTTT
TRBJ1-5,once,NA,TRBV10-3,CAITGSVNQPQHF,TGTGCCATCACGGGTAGTGTTAATCAGCCCCAGCATTTT
TRBJ1-4,NA,TRBD1,TRBV28,CASTMYRDRNEKLFF,TGTGCCAGCACTATGTACCGGGACAGGAATGAAAAACTGTTTTTT
TRBJ1-2,NA,NA,TRBV6-4,CASSDSSLGRGINGYTF,TGTGCCAGCAGTGACTCGAGTTTGGGGAGGGGTATCAATGGCTACACCTTC
TRBJ1-2,NA,TRBD1,TRBV5-4,CASSFTGTAYGYTF,TGTGCCAGCAGCTTCACCGGGACAGCGTATGGCTACACCTTC
TRBJ1-5,NA,NA,TRBV5-1,CASSLDGSFGNQPQHF,TGCGCCAGCAGCTTGGACGGGTCGTTCGGCAATCAGCCCCAGCATTTT
TRBJ2-1,NA,TRBD1,TRBV7-2,CASSLGQGFNEQFF,TGTGCCAGCAGCTTAGGACAGGGGTTCAATGAGCAGTTCTTC
TRBJ1-1,NA,TRBD1,TRBV5-1,CASSLVIGGSGEAFF,TGCGCCAGCAGCTTGGTAATAGGGGGCAGTGGGGAAGCTTTCTTT
TRBJ2-1,NA,NA,TRBV24-1,CATSDSQGYNEQFF,TGTGCCACCAGTGATTCACAGGGCTACAATGAGCAGTTCTTC
TRBJ1-6,NA,NA,TRBV12-5,CASGLWANSPLHF,TGTGCTAGTGGTTTGTGGGCTAATTCACCCCTCCACTTT
TRBJ2-1,NA,TRBD1,TRBV7-7,CASGHYRGRPPYNEQFF,TGTGCCAGCGGACATTACAGGGGCCGGCCCCCCTACAATGAGCAGTTCTTC